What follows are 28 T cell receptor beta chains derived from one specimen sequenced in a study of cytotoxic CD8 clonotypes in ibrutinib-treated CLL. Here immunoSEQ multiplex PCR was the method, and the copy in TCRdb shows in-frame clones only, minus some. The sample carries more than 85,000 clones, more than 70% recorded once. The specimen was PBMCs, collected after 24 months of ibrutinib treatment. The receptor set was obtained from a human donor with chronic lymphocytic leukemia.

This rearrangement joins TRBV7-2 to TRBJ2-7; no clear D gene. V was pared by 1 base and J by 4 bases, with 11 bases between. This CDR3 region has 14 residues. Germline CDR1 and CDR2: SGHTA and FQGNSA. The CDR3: CASSLDHNTYEQYF. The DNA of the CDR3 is TGTGCCAGCAGCTTAGATCACAACACGTACGAGCAGTACTTC. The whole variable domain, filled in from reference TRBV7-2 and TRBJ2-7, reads GAGVSQSPSNKVTEKGKDVELRCDPISGHTALYWYRQSLGQGLEFLIYFQGNSAPDKSGLPSDRFSAERTGGSVSTLTIQRTQQEDSAVYLCASSLDHNTYEQYFGPGTRLTVT.

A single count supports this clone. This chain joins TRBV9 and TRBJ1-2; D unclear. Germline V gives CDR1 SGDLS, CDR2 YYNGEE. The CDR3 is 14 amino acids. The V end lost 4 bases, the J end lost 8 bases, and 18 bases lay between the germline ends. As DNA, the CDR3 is TGTGCCAGCAGCCCCCTGGTGTCCTATGGGGGCTACACCTTC. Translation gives CASSPLVSYGGYTF. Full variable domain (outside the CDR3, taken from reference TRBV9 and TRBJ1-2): DSGVTQTPKHLITATGQRVTLRCSPRSGDLSVYWYQQSLDQGLQFLIQYYNGEERAKGNILERFSAQQFPDLHSELNLSSLELGDSALYFCASSPLVSYGGYTFGSGTRLTVV.

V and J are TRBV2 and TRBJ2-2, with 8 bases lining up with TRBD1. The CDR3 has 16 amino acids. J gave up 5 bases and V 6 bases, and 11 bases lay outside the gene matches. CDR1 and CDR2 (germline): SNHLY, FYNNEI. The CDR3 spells CASSLGQEKRTGELFF. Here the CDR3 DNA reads TGTGCCAGCAGCCTGGGACAGGAAAAGAGGACCGGGGAGCTGTTTTTT.

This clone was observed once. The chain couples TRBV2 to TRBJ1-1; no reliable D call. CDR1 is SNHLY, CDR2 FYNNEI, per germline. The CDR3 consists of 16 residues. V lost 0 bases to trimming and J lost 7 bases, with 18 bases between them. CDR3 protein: CASSEALHLLSREAFF. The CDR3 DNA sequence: TGTGCCAGCAGTGAAGCGCTCCACCTCCTGTCCCGTGAAGCTTTCTTT.

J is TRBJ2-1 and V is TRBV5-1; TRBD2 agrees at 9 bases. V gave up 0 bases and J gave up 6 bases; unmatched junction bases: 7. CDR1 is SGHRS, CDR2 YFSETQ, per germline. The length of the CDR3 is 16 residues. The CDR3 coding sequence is TGCGCCAGCAGCTTGGTTAGCGGGAGTCTCGGCAATGAGCAGTTCTTC. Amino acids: CASSLVSGSLGNEQFF. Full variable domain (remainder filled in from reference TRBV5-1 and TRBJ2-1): KAGVTQTPRYLIKTRGQQVTLSCSPISGHRSVSWYQQTPGQGLQFLFEYFSETQRNKGNFPGRFSGRQFSNSRSEMNVSTLELGDSALYLCASSLVSGSLGNEQFFGPGTRLTVL.

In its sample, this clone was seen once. The CDR3 region is CASSPGTGRSADEQFF. CDR3 nucleotides: TGCGCCAGCAGCCCCGGGACAGGGAGGTCAGCGGATGAGCAGTTCTTC. V is TRBV5-1 and J is TRBJ2-1; 9 nucleotides line up with TRBD1. The CDR3 length is 16 residues. CDR1 and CDR2 (germline): SGHRS, YFSETQ. V was pared by 4 bases and J by 8 bases, with 13 bases of the junction left unmatched. Together with reference TRBV5-1 and TRBJ2-1, the CDR3 gives the full variable domain: KAGVTQTPRYLIKTRGQQVTLSCSPISGHRSVSWYQQTPGQGLQFLFEYFSETQRNKGNFPGRFSGRQFSNSRSEMNVSTLELGDSALYLCASSPGTGRSADEQFFGPGTRLTVL.

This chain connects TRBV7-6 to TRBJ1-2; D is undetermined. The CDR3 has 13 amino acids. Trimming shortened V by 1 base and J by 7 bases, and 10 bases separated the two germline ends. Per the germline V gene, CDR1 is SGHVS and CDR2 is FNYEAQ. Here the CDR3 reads CASSLEFRVGYTF. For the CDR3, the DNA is TGTGCCAGCAGCTTAGAATTTCGGGTTGGCTACACCTTC.

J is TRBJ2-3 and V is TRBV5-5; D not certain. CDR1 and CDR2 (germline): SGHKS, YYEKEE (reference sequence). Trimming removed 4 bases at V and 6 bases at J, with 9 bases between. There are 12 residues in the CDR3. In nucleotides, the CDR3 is TGTGCCAGCAGCCCGGGCTGGGATACGCAGTATTTT. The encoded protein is CASSPGWDTQYF.

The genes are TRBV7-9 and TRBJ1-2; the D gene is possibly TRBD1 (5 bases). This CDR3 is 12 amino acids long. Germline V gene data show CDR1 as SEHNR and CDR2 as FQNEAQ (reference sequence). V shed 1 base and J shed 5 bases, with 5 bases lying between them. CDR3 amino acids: CASSLGGYGYTF. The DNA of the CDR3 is TGTGCCAGCAGCTTAGGGGGGTATGGCTACACCTTC.

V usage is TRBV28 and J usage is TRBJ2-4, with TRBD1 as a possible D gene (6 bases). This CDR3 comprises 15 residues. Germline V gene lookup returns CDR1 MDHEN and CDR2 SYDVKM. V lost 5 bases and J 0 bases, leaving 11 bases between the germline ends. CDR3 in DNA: TGTGCCAGCAGTACCCCAGGGGTAGCCAAAAACATTCAGTACTTC. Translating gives CASSTPGVAKNIQYF.

CDR3 amino acids: CASSQLAGQETQYF. As DNA, the CDR3 is TGTGCCAGCTCACAACTAGCGGGGCAAGAGACCCAGTACTTC. The genes are TRBV18 and TRBJ2-5, with TRBD2 identical over 10 bases. There are 14 residues in the CDR3. Germline assignment: CDR1 KGHSH and CDR2 LQKENI. V shed 4 bases and J 2 bases; nucleotides not matched to a gene: 1. Together with reference TRBV18 and TRBJ2-5, the CDR3 gives the full variable domain: NAGVMQNPRHLVRRRGQEARLRCSPMKGHSHVYWYRQLPEEGLKFMVYLQKENIIDESGMPKERFSAEFPKEGPSILRIQQVVRGDSAAYFCASSQLAGQETQYFGPGTRLLVL.

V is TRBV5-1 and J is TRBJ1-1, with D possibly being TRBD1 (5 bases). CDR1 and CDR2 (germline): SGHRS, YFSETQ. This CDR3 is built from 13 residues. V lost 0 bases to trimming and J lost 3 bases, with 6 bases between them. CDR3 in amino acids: CASSLAGHTEAFF. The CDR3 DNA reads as TGCGCCAGCAGCTTGGCAGGGCACACTGAAGCTTTCTTT.

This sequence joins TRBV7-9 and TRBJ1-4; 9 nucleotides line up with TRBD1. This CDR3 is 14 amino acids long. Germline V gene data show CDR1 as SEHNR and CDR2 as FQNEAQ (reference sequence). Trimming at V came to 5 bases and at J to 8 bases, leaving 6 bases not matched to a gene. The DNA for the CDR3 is TGTGCCAGCAGCCTGGGACAGGGAGGGGAAAAACTGTTTTTT. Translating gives CASSLGQGGEKLFF.

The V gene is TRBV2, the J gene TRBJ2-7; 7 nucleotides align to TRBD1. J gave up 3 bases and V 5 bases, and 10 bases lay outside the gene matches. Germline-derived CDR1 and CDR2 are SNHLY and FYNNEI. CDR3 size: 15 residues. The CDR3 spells CASSKRQGEGYEQYF. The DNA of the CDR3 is TGTGCCAGCAGTAAGAGACAGGGCGAGGGCTACGAGCAGTACTTC.

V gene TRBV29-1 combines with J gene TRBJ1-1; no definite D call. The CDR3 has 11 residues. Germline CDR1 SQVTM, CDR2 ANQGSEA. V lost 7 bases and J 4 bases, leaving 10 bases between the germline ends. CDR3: CSGHLRTEAFF. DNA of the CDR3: TGCAGCGGCCATCTGCGCACTGAAGCTTTCTTT.

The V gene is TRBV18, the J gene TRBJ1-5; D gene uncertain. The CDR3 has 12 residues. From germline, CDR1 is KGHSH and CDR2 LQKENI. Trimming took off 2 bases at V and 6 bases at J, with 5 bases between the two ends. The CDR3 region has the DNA TGTGCCAGCTCACCAGGGCCTCAGCCCCAGCATTTT. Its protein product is CASSPGPQPQHF.

CDR3 sequence: CASRGTSGSYEQYF. For the CDR3, the DNA is TGTGCCAGCAGGGGGACTAGCGGGTCCTACGAGCAGTACTTC. The chain carries TRBV7-2 and TRBJ2-7; TRBD2 matches at 12 bases. The CDR3 runs to 14 residues. J gave up 1 base and V 6 bases, and 1 base lay outside the gene matches. CDR1 is SGHTA, CDR2 FQGNSA, per germline.

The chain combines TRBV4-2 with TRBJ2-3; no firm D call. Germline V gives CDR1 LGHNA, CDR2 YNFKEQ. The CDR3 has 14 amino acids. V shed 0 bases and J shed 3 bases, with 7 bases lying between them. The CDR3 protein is CASSQDDITDTQYF. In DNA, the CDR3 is TGTGCCAGCAGCCAAGACGATATTACAGATACGCAGTATTTT.

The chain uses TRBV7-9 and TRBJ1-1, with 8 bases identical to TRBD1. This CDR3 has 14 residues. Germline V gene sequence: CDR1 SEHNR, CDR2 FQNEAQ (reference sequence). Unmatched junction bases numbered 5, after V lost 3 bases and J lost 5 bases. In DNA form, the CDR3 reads TGTGCCAGCAGCTTGCATACAGGGGGGACTGAAGCTTTCTTT. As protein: CASSLHTGGTEAFF.

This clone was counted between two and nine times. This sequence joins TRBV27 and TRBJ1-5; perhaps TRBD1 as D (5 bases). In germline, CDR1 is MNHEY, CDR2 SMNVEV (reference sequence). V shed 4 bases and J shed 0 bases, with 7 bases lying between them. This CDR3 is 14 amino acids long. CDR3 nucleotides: TGTGCCAGCAGTTACAGGTCTAGCAATCAGCCCCAGCATTTT. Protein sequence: CASSYRSSNQPQHF.

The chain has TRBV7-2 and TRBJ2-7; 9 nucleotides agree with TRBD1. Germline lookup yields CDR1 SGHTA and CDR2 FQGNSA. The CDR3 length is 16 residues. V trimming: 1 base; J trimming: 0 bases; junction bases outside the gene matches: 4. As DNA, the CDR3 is TGTGCCAGCAGCTTAGGGGGGACAGGGTACTCCTACGAGCAGTACTTC. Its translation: CASSLGGTGYSYEQYF.

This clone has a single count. CDR3 coding DNA: TGTGCCAGCAGCCCCTTGGGTCTGAGGGAGACCCAGTACTTC. Translated: CASSPLGLRETQYF. This chain joins TRBV11-2 and TRBJ2-5, with D uncertain. The CDR3 runs 14 residues. The ends were cut back, 5 bases at V and 5 bases at J, with 15 bases in the middle. The V gene's germline CDR1 is SGHAT and CDR2 FQNNGV.

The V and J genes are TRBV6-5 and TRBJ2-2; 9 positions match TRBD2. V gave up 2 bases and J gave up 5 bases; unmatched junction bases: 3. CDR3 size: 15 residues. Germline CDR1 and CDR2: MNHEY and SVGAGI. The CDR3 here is CASSYRLAGTGELFF. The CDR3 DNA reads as TGTGCCAGCAGTTACCGCCTAGCGGGGACCGGGGAGCTGTTTTTT.

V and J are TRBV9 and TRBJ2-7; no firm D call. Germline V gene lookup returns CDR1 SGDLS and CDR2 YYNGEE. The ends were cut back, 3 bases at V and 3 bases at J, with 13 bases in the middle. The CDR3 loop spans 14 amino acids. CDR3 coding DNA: TGTGCCAGCAGCGCCTCGGCCCTAGTCTACGAGCAGTACTTC. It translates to CASSASALVYEQYF.

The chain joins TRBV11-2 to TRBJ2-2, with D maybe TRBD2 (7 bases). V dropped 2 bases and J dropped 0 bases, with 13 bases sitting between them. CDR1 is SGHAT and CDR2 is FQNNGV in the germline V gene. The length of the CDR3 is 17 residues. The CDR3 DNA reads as TGTGCCAGCAGCTTAAGGGGGGGCCCTACGAACACCGGGGAGCTGTTTTTT. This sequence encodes CASSLRGGPTNTGELFF. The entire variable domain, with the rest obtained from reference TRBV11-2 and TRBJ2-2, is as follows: EAGVAQSPRYKIIEKRQSVAFWCNPISGHATLYWYQQILGQGPKLLIQFQNNGVVDDSQLPKDRFSAERLKGVDSTLKIQPAKLEDSAVYLCASSLRGGPTNTGELFFGEGSRLTVL.

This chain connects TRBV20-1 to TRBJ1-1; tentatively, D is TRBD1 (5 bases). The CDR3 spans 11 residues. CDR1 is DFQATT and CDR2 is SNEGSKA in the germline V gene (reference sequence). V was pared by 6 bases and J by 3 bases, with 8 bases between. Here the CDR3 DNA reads TGCAGTGCCCCAGGGCACACTGAAGCTTTCTTT. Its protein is CSAPGHTEAFF.

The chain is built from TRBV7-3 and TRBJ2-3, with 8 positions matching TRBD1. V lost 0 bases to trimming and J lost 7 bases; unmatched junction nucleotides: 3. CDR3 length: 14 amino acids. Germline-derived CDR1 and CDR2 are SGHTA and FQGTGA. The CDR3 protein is CASSLTQGAHTQYF. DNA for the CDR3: TGTGCCAGCAGCTTAACCCAGGGGGCACATACGCAGTATTTT. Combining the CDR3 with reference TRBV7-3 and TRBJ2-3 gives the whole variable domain GAGVSQTPSNKVTEKGKYVELRCDPISGHTALYWYRQSLGQGPEFLIYFQGTGAADDSGLPNDRFFAVRPEGSVSTLKIQRTERGDSAVYLCASSLTQGAHTQYFGPGTRLTVL.

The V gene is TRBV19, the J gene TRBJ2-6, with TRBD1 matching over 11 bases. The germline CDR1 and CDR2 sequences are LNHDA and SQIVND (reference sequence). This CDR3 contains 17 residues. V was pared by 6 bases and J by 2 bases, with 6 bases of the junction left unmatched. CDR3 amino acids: CASSPGQGAPGANVLTF. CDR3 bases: TGTGCCAGTAGCCCAGGACAGGGGGCGCCTGGGGCCAACGTCCTGACTTTC.